This T cell receptor beta chain was profiled in a study of identical twins (dated by TCRdb to the mid-2010s). For the study in its entirety: To test whether fetal clonotypes persist, this study deep-sequenced TCR alpha and beta repertoires from monozygotic twins, from unrelated adults of various ages, and from cord blood. Replicate twin experiments were performed at different times using different library preparation protocols to rule out contamination. Here is what the overall study found, with its caveats: A weaker excess of twin sharing was found in beta out-of-frame sequences because the signal-to-noise ratio was lowered by fewer shared sequences. Invariant T cells such as MAIT and iNKT could partly confound zero-insertion analyses, although diverse VJ usage argued against such confounding for most clonotypes. Conclusions relied on cross-sectional statistical analysis, since the same donors could not be followed over many years. Fewer insertions were carried by abundant cord blood beta clonotypes; a weaker similar trend was observed in young adult naive repertoires, while no such trend was observed in memory repertoires. Out-of-frame TCR alpha sharing in monozygotic twins was systematically underestimated by recombination models, whereas sharing between unrelated individuals was in agreement with the recombination models. Compared with coincidental sharing between unrelated individuals, out-of-frame TCR alpha sequences shared between twins showed an excess of sequences with low generation probability.

Worth noting for this clonotype: Its antigen target is currently unknown. No qualities accompany the bases; no much larger clone lies one base away.

All donors were healthy Caucasians. Three pairs of female monozygotic twins, all aged roughly 18 to 29 years, made up the twin cohort. CD4+ and CD8+ T cell populations were isolated with positive isolation kits from Invitrogen. Sequences MNHNS (CDR1) and SASEGT (CDR2) are obtained from the germline V gene. Taken from cysteine to phenylalanine, the CDR3 has 14 residues. This entry keeps only the CDR3 DNA: 42 bases, framed from base 1. Trimmed from V: 8 bases; trimmed from J: 11 bases; junction bases lacking a gene match: 12. The protocol used for the library was 5' RACE. The reads were generated on an Illumina HiSeq 2000. Template switching added a universal primer binding site, and the final cDNA carried a unique molecular identifier that allowed TCR cDNA molecules to be counted accurately. First-strand cDNA for TCR alpha and beta chains was synthesized from specific primers in the conserved constant-segment region. To control for contamination, every cDNA library was double barcoded, receiving both a SMART-Mk sample barcode and Illumina barcodes. TruSeq adapter sequences and Illumina sample barcodes were added in two successive PCR steps. The Illumina HiSeq platform was used with custom primers to sequence TCR alpha and beta cDNA libraries. In the paper's pipeline: Raw reads were processed with MiGEC to extract unique molecular identifiers, and MiXCR was used to determine CDR3 positions. Recombination models were inferred per individual with the repgenHMM and IGoR tools using an EM algorithm. Shared clonotypes were analyzed with the tcR package in R, and sharing was normalized by the product of cloneset sizes. To study raw recombination free of thymic and clonal selection effects, out-of-frame nonproductive sequences were analyzed. Clones were called with MiXCR by TCRdb after fastp trimmed the public reads at Q25, and only in-frame beta chains were retained. Identical CDR3 protein sequences are pooled into one entry, listed with their most common genes and DNA. It is TCRdb's table, rather than the study itself, that gives the V and J calls and clone size. This sample is represented by about 300,000 distinct CDR3 sequences; roughly an eighth of them were singletons. Jointly, the top ten make up approximately 7.5% of the sample.

These data are also associated with another study on yellow fever vaccine responses in identical twins. Drawing on the second study: The authors reported that the T cell response to vaccination in identical twins appeared partly convergent and partly personalized. The study precisely tracked vaccine-responding T cell clones in identical twins.

Sequencing was performed on CD8+ T cells sorted from blood. The chain is encoded by TRBV6-1 joined to TRBJ1-6, and 7 junctional nucleotides match TRBD1. The clonotype originates from a woman under 30 in good health. The DNA reads TGTGCCAGCGGAATAAAAACAGGGGCGCCACCCCTCCACTTT. Its translation reads: CASGIKTGAPPLHF.